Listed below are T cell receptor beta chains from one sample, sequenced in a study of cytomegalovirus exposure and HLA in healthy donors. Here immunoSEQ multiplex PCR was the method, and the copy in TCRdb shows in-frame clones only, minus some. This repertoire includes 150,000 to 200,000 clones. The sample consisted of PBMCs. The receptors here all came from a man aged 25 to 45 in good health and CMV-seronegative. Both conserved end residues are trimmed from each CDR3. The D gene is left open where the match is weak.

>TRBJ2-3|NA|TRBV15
ATSEQDTQY
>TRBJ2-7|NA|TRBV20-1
SAPLRVEQY
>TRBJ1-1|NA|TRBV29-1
SAPGQSKQGGNTEAF
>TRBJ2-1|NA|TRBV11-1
ASLRGSSYNEQF
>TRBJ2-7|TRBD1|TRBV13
ASRGTAMTYEQY
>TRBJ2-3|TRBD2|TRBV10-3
AIRGLADTDTQY
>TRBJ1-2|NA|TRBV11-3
ASSLGEHLNYGYT
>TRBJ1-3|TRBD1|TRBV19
ASTIGTGVGNTIY
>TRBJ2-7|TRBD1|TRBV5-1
ASSFGTGVSYEQY
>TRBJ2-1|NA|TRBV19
ASSIVRGPGEGEQF
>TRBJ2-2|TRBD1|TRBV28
ASSLGGTGDSGELF
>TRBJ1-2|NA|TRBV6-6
ASRGGGGYT
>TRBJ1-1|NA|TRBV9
ASSGSPTGNTEAF
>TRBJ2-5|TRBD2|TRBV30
AWSAGLRGGETQY
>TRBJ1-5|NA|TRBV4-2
ASSQDMFQGQFTNQPQH
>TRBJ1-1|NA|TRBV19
ASTLQGLNTEAF
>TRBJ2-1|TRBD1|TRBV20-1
SAPTGLGQF
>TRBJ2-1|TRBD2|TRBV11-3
ASSSVRLAENEQF
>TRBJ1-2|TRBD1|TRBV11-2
ASSFQGAGYGYT
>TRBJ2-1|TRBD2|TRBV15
ATSRGTSSYNEQF
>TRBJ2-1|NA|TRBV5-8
ASSLGATYSRGYNEQF
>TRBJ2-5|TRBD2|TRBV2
ASGRAGGRLETQY
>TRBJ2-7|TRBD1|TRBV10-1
ASSRDRNYEQY
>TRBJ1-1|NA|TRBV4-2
ASSNGQLNTEAF
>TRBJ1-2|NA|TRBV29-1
SVRDGNYGYT
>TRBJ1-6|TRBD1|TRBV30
AWLTGIMDSPLH
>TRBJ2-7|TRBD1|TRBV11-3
ASSPFSGTGGLNEQY
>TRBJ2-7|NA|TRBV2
AWGSDDYEQY
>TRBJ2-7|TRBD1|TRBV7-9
ASSRNRGEQY
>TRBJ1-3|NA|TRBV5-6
ASSLWPRGNTIY
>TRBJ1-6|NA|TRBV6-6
ASSYVDRGNSPLH
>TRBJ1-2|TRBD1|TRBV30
AWSSKAGQGGT
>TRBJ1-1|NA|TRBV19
ASSISGEAYTEAF
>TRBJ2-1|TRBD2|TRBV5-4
ASRSSGGISYNEQF
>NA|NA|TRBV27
ASSLWGRGYNEQY
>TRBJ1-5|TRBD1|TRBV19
ASSLGTGVQPQH
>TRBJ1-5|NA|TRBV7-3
ASSSGYGAKASNQPQH
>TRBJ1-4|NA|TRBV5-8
ASSHGRFGEKLF
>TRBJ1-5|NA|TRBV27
ASSVLFEQPQH
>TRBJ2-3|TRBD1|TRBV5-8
ASSRRTGDKDTQY
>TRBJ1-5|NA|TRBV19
ASSLRAGNSNQPQH
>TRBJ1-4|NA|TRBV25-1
ASSELAGEGEKLF
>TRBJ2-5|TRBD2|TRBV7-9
ASSLVRDYQETQY
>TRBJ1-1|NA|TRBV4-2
ASSRKRIQGWNTEAF
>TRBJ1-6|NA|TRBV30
ACLAGWTNSPLH
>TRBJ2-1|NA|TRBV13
ASSYRGAISYNEQF
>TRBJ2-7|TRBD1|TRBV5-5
ASSLGTGGLREQY
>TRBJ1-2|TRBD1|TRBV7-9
ASSSGPGQGLYGYT
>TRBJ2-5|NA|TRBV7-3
ASSLTASAAQGTQY
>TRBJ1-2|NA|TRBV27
ASSLSFQGNYGYT
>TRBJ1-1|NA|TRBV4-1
ASSQEDSQWAEAF
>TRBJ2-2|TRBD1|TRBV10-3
AIGRGTGPTGELF
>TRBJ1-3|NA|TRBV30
AWAIGGNTIY
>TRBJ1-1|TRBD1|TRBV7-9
ASSPGQESEAF
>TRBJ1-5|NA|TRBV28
ASTTRSNQPQH
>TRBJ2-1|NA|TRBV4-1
ASSQFPQGGRYNEQF
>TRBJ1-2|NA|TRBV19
ASNPGHRYGYT
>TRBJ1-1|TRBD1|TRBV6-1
ASSEKGLQGRNTEAF
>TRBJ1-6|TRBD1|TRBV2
ASSVTGFNSPLH